Here is one TCR beta chain with its context. Its specificity is not known. These data come from a study of OX40 agonist ivuxolimab in advanced cancers. Findings of the study overall: Both CD4+ and CD8+ T cell populations in blood had undergone clonal expansion by week 6 at 0.1 to 3.0 mg/kg.

Profiling relied on immunoSEQ multiplex PCR, and the TCRdb table lists in-frame clones only, not all of them. Of about 75,000 clones listed, more than 85% are singletons. The CDR3 covers 12 residues. V lost 6 bases, J lost 8 bases, and 3 bases stayed unmatched. The V gene's germline CDR1 is SGHVS and CDR2 FQNEAQ. The specimen was CD4+ or CD8+ T cells sorted from blood, collected in a trial of the OX40 agonist ivuxolimab. This sequence was found in an adult with an advanced solid tumor such as melanoma, head and neck, liver or kidney cancer. The chain uses TRBV7-8 and TRBJ2-1, with 8 bases identical to TRBD2. CDR3 amino acids: CASRTSGYEQFF. The CDR3 DNA follows: TGTGCCAGCAGAACTAGCGGTTATGAGCAGTTCTTC.